This is a list of T cell receptor beta chains from one sample in a study of T cell repertoires in cytomegalovirus infection. TCRdb re-derived calls from the reads in MiXCR, one entry per CDR3 protein. The table has around 430,000 distinct CDR3 sequences, approximately 42% seen once. These receptors lack a known antigen. Specimen: cultured PBMCs, collected from culture after CMV antigen stimulation. The receptors stem from a human donor in good health (CMV status not recorded). Some clones in this sample may be carry-over from other donors' samples. Each CDR3 is given with its conserved first and last residue. The D gene is left open where the match is weak. Expanded clones are given a class, and other clones once, few, many or no size at all.

v_call	j_call	cdr3_length	d_call	clone_size	cdr3_aa	cdr3_nt
TRBV20-1	TRBJ2-1	16	TRBD2	few	CSAVGLAGAPENEQFF	TGCAGTGCTGTCGGACTAGCGGGAGCCCCAGAGAATGAGCAGTTCTTC
TRBV20-1	TRBJ2-1	14	-	-	CSVRFGSSYNEQFF	TGCAGTGTCAGATTTGGGAGCTCCTACAATGAGCAGTTCTTC
TRBV6-1	TRBJ2-1	15	-	-	CASRSTAGSYNEQFF	TGTGCCAGTCGATCCACTGCCGGATCCTACAATGAGCAGTTCTTC
TRBV7-8	TRBJ2-7	16	TRBD2	-	CASSLARTSGLGEQYF	TGTGCCAGCAGCTTAGCCCGGACTAGCGGGCTTGGCGAGCAGTACTTC
TRBV7-2	TRBJ2-3	14	-	few	CASRHGGRTDTQYF	TGTGCCAGCAGACACGGGGGTAGGACAGATACGCAGTATTTT
TRBV6-1	TRBJ2-1	14	-	few	CARPRRRPYGEQFF	TGTGCCAGACCTCGTAGGCGGCCTTACGGTGAGCAGTTCTTC
TRBV3-1	TRBJ1-6	16	TRBD1	-	CASSQVGTGPDSPLHF	TGTGCCAGCAGCCAAGTCGGGACAGGCCCGGATTCACCCCTCCACTTT
TRBV19	TRBJ1-6	16	-	-	CASSIDRGADSSPLHF	TGTGCCAGTAGTATAGATCGGGGGGCCGACAGTTCACCCCTCCACTTT
TRBV7-8	TRBJ1-6	14	-	-	CASTRGNTRSPLHF	TGTGCCAGCACCCGGGGGAATACGCGTTCACCCCTCCACTTT
TRBV6-2/TRBV6-3	TRBJ2-1	18	TRBD2	few	CASSHKTSGRPFYGEQFF	TGTGCCAGCAGTCATAAGACTAGCGGGAGGCCCTTCTACGGTGAGCAGTTCTTC
TRBV7-2	TRBJ1-1	12	-	-	CASSPVGRGAFF	TGTGCCAGCAGCCCTGTTGGGCGGGGAGCTTTCTTT
TRBV6-1	TRBJ1-1	12	-	few	CASTILNTEAFF	TGTGCCAGCACCATTCTGAACACTGAAGCTTTCTTT
TRBV4-1	TRBJ2-5	16	-	few	CASSLRVAPTQETQYF	TGCGCCAGCAGCCTCCGGGTAGCCCCTACCCAAGAGACCCAGTACTTC
TRBV7-9	TRBJ1-1	18	-	-	CASSRPAAGGWVNTEAFF	TGTGCCAGCAGCCGCCCCGCAGCGGGGGGCTGGGTGAACACTGAAGCTTTCTTT
TRBV7-2	TRBJ2-7	15	-	-	CASSWARLGFSEQYF	TGTGCCAGCAGCTGGGCCCGACTGGGATTTTCCGAGCAGTACTTC
TRBV7-2	TRBJ1-1	13	-	-	CASSLEQISEAFF	TGTGCCAGCAGCTTAGAACAGATTTCTGAAGCTTTCTTT
TRBV20-1	TRBJ2-2	15	TRBD1	-	CSARPGQGDTGELFF	TGCAGTGCTAGACCTGGACAGGGTGACACCGGGGAGCTGTTTTTT
TRBV6-5	TRBJ2-7	17	TRBD2	-	CASSPASGRSVLYEQYF	TGTGCCAGCAGCCCTGCTAGCGGGAGGTCCGTGCTCTACGAGCAGTACTTC
TRBV27	TRBJ2-7	17	-	once	CASSFFPPAPSSYEQYF	TGTGCCAGCAGTTTTTTTCCCCCGGCCCCGAGCTCCTACGAGCAGTACTTC
TRBV12-3/TRBV12-4	TRBJ2-1	14	-	-	CASSLALRHNEQFF	TGTGCCAGCAGTTTAGCGCTAAGACACAATGAGCAGTTCTTC
TRBV7-2	TRBJ2-3	16	TRBD2	many	CASSLVAGDTTDTQYF	TGTGCCAGCAGCTTAGTGGCGGGGGATACCACAGATACGCAGTATTTT
TRBV28	TRBJ1-5	16	-	few	CASETGLRWGNQPQHF	TGTGCCAGCGAAACGGGACTCCGATGGGGCAATCAGCCCCAGCATTTT
TRBV11-2	TRBJ2-7	18	TRBD2	-	CASSRIGTSGGRPYEQYF	TGTGCCAGCAGCCGCATAGGGACTAGCGGGGGCCGACCCTACGAGCAGTACTTC
TRBV12-3/TRBV12-4	TRBJ2-3	15	TRBD1	-	CASSPTGAGTDTQYF	TGTGCCAGCAGTCCGACAGGGGCGGGCACAGATACGCAGTATTTT
TRBV12-3/TRBV12-4	TRBJ2-5	13	TRBD2	-	CASTLAGQETQYF	TGTGCCAGCACCCTAGCGGGGCAGGAGACCCAGTACTTC
TRBV2	TRBJ2-5	15	TRBD1	-	CASSGDRGGEETQYF	TGTGCCAGCAGTGGAGACAGGGGTGGAGAAGAGACCCAGTACTTC
TRBV2	TRBJ1-1	12	-	-	CASSESPLGAFF	TGTGCCAGCAGTGAAAGTCCGCTAGGAGCTTTCTTT
TRBV6-1	TRBJ2-5	14	-	-	CASSPLRVQETQYF	TGTGCCAGCAGTCCTCTCCGGGTCCAAGAGACCCAGTACTTC